This TCR beta chain was profiled in a study of response to subunit inactivated influenza vaccine. In TCRdb, the RT-PCR reads were re-called with MiXCR into one record per CDR3 protein. In the table there are some 550,000 distinct CDR3 sequences, under 30% of which are singletons. The junction had 7 bases not matched to a gene; V was cut back by 4 bases and J by 6 bases. The CDR3 has 14 residues. Germline assignment: CDR1 SEHNR and CDR2 FQNEAQ (reference sequence). The same data also contributed to another study, on T cells expressing NK-cell markers. From that second work: cDNA encoding TCR beta was synthesized via 5'RACE template switching incorporating UMIs. Among CD8+ T cells from over 5 donors, dominant NKG2C+ clonotypes accounted for about 1.0-8%.

The chain couples TRBV7-9 to TRBJ1-1; 8 nucleotides align to TRBD1. The clonotype originates from a man between 50 and 59 years old who received an inactivated influenza vaccine. This specimen was CD4+ T cells sorted from PBMCs, taken approximately 13 days after vaccination. CDR3: CASSSWTGSSEAFF. The CDR3 DNA reads as TGTGCCAGCAGCTCATGGACAGGGAGTTCTGAAGCTTTCTTT.